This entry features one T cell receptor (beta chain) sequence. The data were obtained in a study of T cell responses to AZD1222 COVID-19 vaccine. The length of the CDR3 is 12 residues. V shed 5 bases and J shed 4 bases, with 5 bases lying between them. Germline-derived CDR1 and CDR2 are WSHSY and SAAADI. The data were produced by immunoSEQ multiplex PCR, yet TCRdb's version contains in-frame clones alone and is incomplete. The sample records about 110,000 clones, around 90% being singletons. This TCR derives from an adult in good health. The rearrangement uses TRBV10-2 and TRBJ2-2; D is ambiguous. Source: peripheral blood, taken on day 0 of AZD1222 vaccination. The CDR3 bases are TGCGCCAGCAGTCTAAGCACCGGGGAGCTGTTTTTT. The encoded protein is CASSLSTGELFF.